The clone carrying this T cell receptor beta chain turned up a few times. In the authors' workflow: Estimation of nucleated cell counts relied on the amplification of reference gene primers. Profiled with immunoSEQ multiplex PCR; TCRdb holds only in-frame clones, not every one. V and J calls and clone size are those listed in that table; D and trimming were worked out from the DNA. The sample includes approximately 170,000 clones, approximately 86% of them seen just once. The data originate from a study of blood T cell repertoires in COVID-19. About the study: Samples representing acute and convalescent COVID-19 were sourced from the United States, Italy and Spain. The analysed material was cDNA or gDNA that came from T cells, B-cell-depleted T cells, or PBMCs.

The CDR3 is made up of 13 amino acids. Sequencing was carried out using peripheral blood. The chain recombines TRBV21-1 with TRBJ2-7; the table's D call, TRBD2, has no DNA check behind it. TRBV21-1 is an annotated pseudogene. This receptor was obtained from a man in his fifties or sixties who had recovered from COVID-19. CDR3 residues: CASSLQKGDWKYF. Written as DNA, the CDR3 is TGTGCCAGCAGCCTCCAAAAAGGGGACTGGAAGTACTTC.